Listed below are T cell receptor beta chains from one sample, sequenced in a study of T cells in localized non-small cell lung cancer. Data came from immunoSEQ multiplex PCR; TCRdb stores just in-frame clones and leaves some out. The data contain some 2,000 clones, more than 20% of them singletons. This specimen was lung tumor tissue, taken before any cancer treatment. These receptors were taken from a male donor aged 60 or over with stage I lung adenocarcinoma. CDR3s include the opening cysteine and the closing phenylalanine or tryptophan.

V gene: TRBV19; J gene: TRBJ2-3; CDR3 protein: CASADITSTDTQYF
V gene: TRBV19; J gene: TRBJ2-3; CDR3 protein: CATLAGGHTQYF
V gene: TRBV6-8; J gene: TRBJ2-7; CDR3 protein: CASTNPIDVLYEQYF
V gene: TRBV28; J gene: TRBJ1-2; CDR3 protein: CASSLEGRGGYGYTF
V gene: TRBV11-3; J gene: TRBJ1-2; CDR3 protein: CASSPSRTANYGYTF
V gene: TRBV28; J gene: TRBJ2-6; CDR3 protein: CASSNQGSGANVLTF
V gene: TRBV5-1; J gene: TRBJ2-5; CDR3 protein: CASSLGGEGPQETQYF
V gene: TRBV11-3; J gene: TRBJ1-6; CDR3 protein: CASSPDLGTGDSPLHF
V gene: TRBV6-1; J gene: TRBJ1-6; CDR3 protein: CASSEDQGSYNSPLHF
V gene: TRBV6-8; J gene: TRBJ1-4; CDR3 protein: CASRQPGTGNEKLFF
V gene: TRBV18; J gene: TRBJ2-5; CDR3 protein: CASSPARGEETQYF
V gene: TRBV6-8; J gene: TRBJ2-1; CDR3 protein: CASRRRGTAYNEQFF
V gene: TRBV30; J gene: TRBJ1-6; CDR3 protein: CAWRSGADGNSPLHF
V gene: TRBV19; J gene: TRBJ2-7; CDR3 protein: CASTLTSGSSYEQYF
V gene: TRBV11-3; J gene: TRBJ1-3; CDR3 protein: CASSSDPAGSGNTIYF
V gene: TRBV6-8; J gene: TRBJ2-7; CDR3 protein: CASTIMGVSYEQYF
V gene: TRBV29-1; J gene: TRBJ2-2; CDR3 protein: CSVATHQGAKAGELFF
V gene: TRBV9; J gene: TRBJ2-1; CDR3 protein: CASSVSPRLAENEQFF
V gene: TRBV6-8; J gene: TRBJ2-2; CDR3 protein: CASSYSRRAGTGELFF
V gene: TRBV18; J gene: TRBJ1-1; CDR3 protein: CASSPRQGNTEAFF
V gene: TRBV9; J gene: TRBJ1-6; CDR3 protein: CASSVEGMTANSPLHF
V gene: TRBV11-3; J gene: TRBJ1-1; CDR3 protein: CASSLGDRLRTEAFF
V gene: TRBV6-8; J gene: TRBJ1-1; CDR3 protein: CASRGQGETEAFF
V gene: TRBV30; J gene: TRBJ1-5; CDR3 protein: CAWSGAAGQPQHF
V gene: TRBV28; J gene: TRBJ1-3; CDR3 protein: CASSSGTGVGNTIYF
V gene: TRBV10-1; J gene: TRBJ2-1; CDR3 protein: CASSEVPTSGDYNEQFF
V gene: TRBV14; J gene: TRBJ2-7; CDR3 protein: CASSPQLSSLSYEQYF
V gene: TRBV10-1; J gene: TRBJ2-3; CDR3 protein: CASSESGGIDTQYF
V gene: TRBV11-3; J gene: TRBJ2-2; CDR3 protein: CASSYTPGLNTGELFF
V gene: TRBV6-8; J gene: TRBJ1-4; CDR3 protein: CASRATGGAEKLFF
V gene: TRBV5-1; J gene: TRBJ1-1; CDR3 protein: CASSLAGIKAEAFF
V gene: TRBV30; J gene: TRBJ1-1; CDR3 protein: CAWFRDRNTEAFF
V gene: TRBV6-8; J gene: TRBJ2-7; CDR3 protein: CASSLGSAYEQYF
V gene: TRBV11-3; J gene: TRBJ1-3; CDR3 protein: CASSLGTGSGNTIYF
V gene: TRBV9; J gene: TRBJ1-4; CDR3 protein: CASSAYDRGGEKLFF
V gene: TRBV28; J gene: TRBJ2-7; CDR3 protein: CASSPGGRGYEQYF
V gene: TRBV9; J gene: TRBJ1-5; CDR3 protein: CASRAWVGPGGDCNQPQHF
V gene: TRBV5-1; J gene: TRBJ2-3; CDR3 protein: CASSYSQAHTDTQYF
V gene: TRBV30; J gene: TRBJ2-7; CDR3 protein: CAWTGGPFNSYEQYF
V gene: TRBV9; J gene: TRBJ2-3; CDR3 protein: CASSTGATSTDTQYF